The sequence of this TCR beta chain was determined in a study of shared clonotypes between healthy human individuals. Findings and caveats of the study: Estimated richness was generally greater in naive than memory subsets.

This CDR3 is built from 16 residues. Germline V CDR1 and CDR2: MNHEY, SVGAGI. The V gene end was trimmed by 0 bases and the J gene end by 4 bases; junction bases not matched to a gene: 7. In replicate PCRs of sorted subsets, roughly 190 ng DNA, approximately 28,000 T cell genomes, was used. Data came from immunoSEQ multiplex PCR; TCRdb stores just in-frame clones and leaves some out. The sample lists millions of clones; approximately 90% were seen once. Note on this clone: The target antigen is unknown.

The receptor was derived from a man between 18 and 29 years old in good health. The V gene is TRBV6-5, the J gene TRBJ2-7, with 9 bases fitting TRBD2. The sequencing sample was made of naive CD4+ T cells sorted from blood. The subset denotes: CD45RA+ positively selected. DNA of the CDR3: TGTGCCAGCAGTTACTCTGGGCGGGAGGGCCTATACGAGCAGTACTTC. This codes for CASSYSGREGLYEQYF.